This TCR beta chain comes out of a study of cytomegalovirus exposure and HLA in healthy donors. Primers for the PCR totalled 60 Vbeta and 13 Jbeta. The protocol was immunoSEQ multiplex PCR, while the TCRdb copy is restricted to in-frame clones and leaves out a portion. Among some 98,000 clones, around three quarters were seen once, and the ten largest hold 7% to 10%. There are a few counts of this clone. Between the trimmed V and J ends, which lost 7 bases and 6 bases, there was a span of 15 bases. Germline CDR1 is SNHLY and CDR2 is FYNNEI. The CDR3 loop spans 13 amino acids. This chain joins TRBV2 and TRBJ1-2, with D tentatively TRBD1 (6 bases). The specimen sequenced was PBMCs. The sequence was obtained from a human donor in good health. Here the CDR3 DNA reads TGTGCCAGCAATTTTGCAGGGGACGATGGCTACACCTTC. Its protein is CASNFAGDDGYTF.